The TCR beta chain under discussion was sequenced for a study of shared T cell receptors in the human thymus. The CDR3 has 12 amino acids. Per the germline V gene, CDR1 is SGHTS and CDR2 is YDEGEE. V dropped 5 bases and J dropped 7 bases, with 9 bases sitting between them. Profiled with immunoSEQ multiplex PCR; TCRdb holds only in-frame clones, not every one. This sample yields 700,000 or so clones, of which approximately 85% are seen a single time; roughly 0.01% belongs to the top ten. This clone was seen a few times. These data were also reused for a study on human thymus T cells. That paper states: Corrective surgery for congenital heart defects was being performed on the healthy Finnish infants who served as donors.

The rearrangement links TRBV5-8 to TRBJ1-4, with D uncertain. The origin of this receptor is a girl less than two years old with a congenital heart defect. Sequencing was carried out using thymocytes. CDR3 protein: CASSGQFEKLFF. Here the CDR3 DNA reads TGTGCCAGCAGTGGGCAGTTTGAAAAACTGTTTTTT.